This passage covers 19 T cell receptor beta chains from one sample sequenced in a study of radiation and T cells in renal cell carcinoma. Clones were sequenced by immunoSEQ multiplex PCR, and TCRdb holds only the in-frame ones, with some missing. The sample gives approximately 150,000 clones, around nine tenths of which show up once; 17% is in the top ten. Time point described: blood 4 weeks post-SBRT, at nephrectomy. Stated treatment: 15 Gy SBRT to primary tumor, nephrectomy 4 weeks later. The material sequenced was blood, taken from a patient whose treatment included radiotherapy and nephrectomy. Receptors originate from a woman between 45 and 60 years old with renal cell carcinoma.

V is TRBV6-4 and J is TRBJ1-6; 8 nucleotides agree with TRBD1. The J segment lost 0 bases and the V segment lost 4 bases, leaving 14 bases of the junction unmatched. Germline V gene lookup returns CDR1 MRHNA and CDR2 SNTAGT. This CDR3 has 20 amino acids. The CDR3 loop reads CASSAEPLTGGYSYNSPLHF. The CDR3 nucleotides are TGTGCCAGCAGTGCCGAACCACTCACAGGGGGGTACTCCTATAATTCACCCCTCCACTTT.

This chain uses TRBV5-1 with TRBJ1-6; tentative D call: TRBD1 (5 bases). The CDR3 has 14 residues. Per the germline V gene, CDR1 is SGHRS and CDR2 is YFSETQ. V gave up 6 bases and J gave up 6 bases, with 13 bases separating them. CDR3 nucleotides: TGCGCCAGCACCCCGGGGGGTAGTAATTCACCCCTCCACTTT. It encodes CASTPGGSNSPLHF.

This chain connects TRBV30 to TRBJ1-5, with 7 bases fitting TRBD1. V shed 4 bases, J shed 3 bases, and the junction held 9 bases outside the gene matches. The CDR3 consists of 15 residues. Germline V gives CDR1 GTSNPN, CDR2 SVGIG (reference sequence). CDR3 region: CAWNPTGTINQPQHF. CDR3 nucleotides: TGTGCCTGGAACCCGACAGGGACTATCAATCAGCCCCAGCATTTT.

The genes are TRBV10-1 and TRBJ1-1; TRBD1 is a possible D gene (5 bases). CDR1 WNHNN and CDR2 SYGVQD come from the germline V gene (reference sequence). The CDR3 is 12 amino acids. V shed 6 bases and J shed 1 base, with 6 bases lying between them. The CDR3 here is CASRGPNTEAFF. Here the CDR3 DNA reads TGCGCCAGCAGGGGACCGAACACTGAAGCTTTCTTT.

V usage is TRBV9 and J usage is TRBJ2-7; 9 positions agree with TRBD1. Germline lookup yields CDR1 SGDLS and CDR2 YYNGEE. Unmatched junction bases numbered 5, after V lost 0 bases and J lost 7 bases. The CDR3 sequence is 14 residues long. The DNA of the CDR3 is TGTGCCAGCAGCGTAGGGACAGGGGTTGGGGAGCAGTACTTC. This sequence encodes CASSVGTGVGEQYF.

The genes are TRBV18 and TRBJ2-7, with D perhaps TRBD1 (5 bases). V lost 6 bases, J lost 5 bases, and 20 bases lay in between. CDR1 KGHSH and CDR2 LQKENI come from the germline V gene. This CDR3 has 15 residues. The CDR3: CASSPTWGPSHEQYF. The CDR3, as DNA: TGTGCCAGCTCCCCTACCTGGGGCCCCTCGCACGAGCAGTACTTC. Combining the CDR3 with reference TRBV18 and TRBJ2-7 gives the whole variable domain NAGVMQNPRHLVRRRGQEARLRCSPMKGHSHVYWYRQLPEEGLKFMVYLQKENIIDESGMPKERFSAEFPKEGPSILRIQQVVRGDSAAYFCASSPTWGPSHEQYFGPGTRLTVT.

The gene calls are TRBV7-3 and TRBJ2-5; no reliable D call. The CDR3 is 13 amino acids. The ends were cut back, 1 base at V and 5 bases at J, with 8 bases in the middle. The germline V gene encodes CDR1 SGHTA and CDR2 FQGTGA. The CDR3 sequence: CASSLSGRETQYF. The CDR3 coding sequence is TGTGCCAGCAGCTTAAGCGGTCGGGAGACCCAGTACTTC.

This sequence joins TRBV2 and TRBJ2-5, with 7 nucleotides matching TRBD2. The J call is in doubt because the DNA end fits TRBJ2-7 better. Germline CDR1 SNHLY, CDR2 FYNNEI. CDR3 size: 12 residues. CDR3 protein: CASGRGTYEQYF. The CDR3 bases are TGTGCCAGCGGGAGGGGCACCTACGAGCAGTACTTC.

The chain carries TRBV12-2 and TRBJ2-3. TRBV12-2 is a pseudogene locus. This CDR3 spans 16 amino acids. Written as DNA, the CDR3 is TGTGCAAGTCGCCTGGACCTATACCCTAGCACAGATACGCAGTATTTT. It specifies CASRLDLYPSTDTQYF.

The chain has TRBV6-6 and TRBJ2-5; D perhaps matches TRBD2 (6 bases). Germline CDR1 is MNHNY and CDR2 is SVGAGI (reference sequence). Deletions cut 6 bases from V and 7 bases from J, with 21 bases between. The CDR3 is 15 amino acids. In DNA, the CDR3 is TGTGCCAGCAGGGACGGGGGTTCAACCAAAGGGACCCAGTACTTC. Its protein product is CASRDGGSTKGTQYF.

The V and J genes are TRBV13 and TRBJ1-6; maybe TRBD1 (5 bases). This CDR3 contains 13 residues. Germline V gives CDR1 PRHDT, CDR2 FYEKMQ (reference sequence). The V end lost 5 bases, the J end lost 10 bases, and 12 bases lay between the germline ends. The CDR3 nucleotides are TGTGCCAGCAGCCCCCGGGGGGGATCACCCCTCCACTTT. This translates into CASSPRGGSPLHF.

The chain employs TRBV30 and TRBJ2-5; TRBD1 aligns across 8 bases. Germline V gene data show CDR1 as GTSNPN and CDR2 as SVGIG (reference sequence). V shed 4 bases and J 5 bases; nucleotides not matched to a gene: 12. The CDR3 runs 15 residues. DNA for the CDR3: TGTGCCTGGACCCCCGGGACAGGCTGGGGGGAGACCCAGTACTTC. Residues: CAWTPGTGWGETQYF.

The chain recombines TRBV5-1 with TRBJ2-1; 10 nucleotides agree with TRBD2. From germline, CDR1 is SGHRS and CDR2 YFSETQ. The CDR3 extends over 16 amino acids. V shed 1 base and J 7 bases; nucleotides not matched to a gene: 8. The CDR3 DNA is TGCGCCAGCAGCTTGACAGCGGGGGGGCCCACGAATGAGCAGTTCTTC. It yields the protein CASSLTAGGPTNEQFF.

The chain links TRBV19 to TRBJ2-6; no reliable D call. The CDR3 length is 16 residues. Germline-derived CDR1 and CDR2 are LNHDA and SQIVND (reference sequence). Trimming cost V 3 bases and J 1 base, with 10 bases left between them. The CDR3 region has the DNA TGTGCCAGTAGTATGGTACACGCTTCTGGGGCCAACGTCCTGACTTTC. It yields the protein CASSMVHASGANVLTF.

The chain links TRBV4-3 to TRBJ1-2; D is uncertain. The CDR3 consists of 16 residues. Germline assignment: CDR1 LGHNA and CDR2 YSLEER. V lost 0 bases and J lost 4, with 15 bases in between. Here the CDR3 DNA reads TGCGCCAGCAGCCAAGATGGCGCCGGAGCGGCCTATGGCTACACCTTC. Protein product: CASSQDGAGAAYGYTF.

The chain employs TRBV6-5 and TRBJ2-3; D is perhaps TRBD1 or TRBD2 (6 bases each). V was pared by 10 bases and J by 4 bases, with 18 bases between. This CDR3 has 14 residues. Germline V gene lookup returns CDR1 MNHEY and CDR2 SVGAGI. The CDR3 sequence: CATLGAGRADTQYF. For the CDR3, the DNA is TGTGCCACCCTGGGGGCGGGAAGGGCAGATACGCAGTATTTT.

The rearrangement joins TRBV9 to TRBJ1-1, with D unresolved. Trimming took 0 bases from V and 1 from J, leaving 4 bases between them. Germline-derived CDR1 and CDR2 are SGDLS and YYNGEE. The CDR3 runs 13 residues. CDR3 coding DNA: TGTGCCAGCAGCGTAGCCAAGAACACTGAAGCTTTCTTT. This translates into CASSVAKNTEAFF.

The chain uses TRBV9 and TRBJ2-3; tentative D call: TRBD2 (6 bases). V was shortened by 2 bases and J by 0 bases, with 10 bases between the two germline ends. Germline CDR1 and CDR2: SGDLS and YYNGEE. The CDR3 sequence is 15 residues long. CDR3 loop: CASSVRESSTDTQYF. In DNA, the CDR3 is TGTGCCAGCAGCGTTCGGGAGAGTAGCACAGATACGCAGTATTTT.

The rearrangement links TRBV5-1 to TRBJ2-7; 9 nucleotides agree with TRBD1. With 3 bases clipped from V and 4 bases from J, the junction kept 5 bases outside the gene matches. Germline CDR1 reads SGHRS; CDR2 reads YFSETQ. The CDR3 consists of 14 residues. CDR3 sequence reads: CASSSAGTGYEQYF. In DNA, the CDR3 is TGCGCCAGCAGCTCAGCGGGGACAGGGTACGAGCAGTACTTC.